These 13 T cell receptor beta chains were all obtained from the same sample, sequenced in a study of shared clonotypes between healthy human individuals. CD45RO-negative, CCR7-selected cells formed the naive CD8 fraction, which excluded terminally differentiated effector memory CD45RA+ cells. TCRdb's table, derived via immunoSEQ multiplex PCR, lists solely in-frame clones and lacks some. The table lists some 2.1 million clones, about 95% of them singletons. Sequenced sample: naive CD8+ T cells sorted from blood. The receptors shown here come from a man younger than 35 in good health.

The rearrangement joins TRBV2 to TRBJ2-7; 7 nucleotides match TRBD1. The CDR3 has 18 amino acids. Unmatched junction bases numbered 13, after V lost 2 bases and J lost 0 bases. CDR1 is SNHLY and CDR2 is FYNNEI in the germline V gene. The CDR3 spells CASSELGPGTEISYEQYF. The DNA of the CDR3 is TGTGCCAGCAGTGAACTCGGGCCGGGGACAGAGATCTCCTACGAGCAGTACTTC.

The chain links TRBV6-5 to TRBJ2-2, with 9 nucleotides matching TRBD1. In germline, CDR1 is MNHEY, CDR2 SVGAGI. V lost 6 bases to trimming and J lost 7 bases; unmatched junction nucleotides: 9. This CDR3 spans 15 amino acids. The CDR3 spells CASRTPGQGHGELFF. CDR3 DNA sequence: TGTGCCAGCAGAACACCGGGACAGGGCCACGGGGAGCTGTTTTTT.

This chain links TRBV19 with TRBJ2-1; D unclear. CDR1 and CDR2 from the germline V gene are LNHDA and SQIVND (reference sequence). This CDR3 spans 14 amino acids. V shed 3 bases and J shed 9 bases, with 15 bases lying between them. The CDR3 DNA reads as TGTGCCAGTAGTATGGTGGGGTGGCGACTTGAGCAGTTCTTC. It yields the protein CASSMVGWRLEQFF.

The chain carries TRBV4-3 and TRBJ2-7; TRBD1 might be the D (6 bases). Germline CDR1 is LGHNA and CDR2 is YSLEER. V lost 4 bases and J lost 5, with 21 bases in between. This CDR3 is 16 amino acids long. Here the CDR3 DNA reads TGCGCCAGCAGCCTTCTAACAGGGTATGGGTACAACGAGCAGTACTTC. Protein: CASSLLTGYGYNEQYF.

The chain links TRBV4-3 to TRBJ2-7; TRBD1 matches at 8 bases. The CDR3 spans 14 residues. Trimming cost V 3 bases and J 1 base; bases outside gene matches: 2. In germline, CDR1 is LGHNA, CDR2 YSLEER. CDR3 residues: CASSHGQGSYEQYF. CDR3 DNA sequence: TGCGCCAGCAGCCACGGACAGGGATCCTACGAGCAGTACTTC.

V and J are TRBV9 and TRBJ2-7; D is unclear. The CDR3 has 14 residues. The germline V gene encodes CDR1 SGDLS and CDR2 YYNGEE. Trimming cost V 3 bases and J 0 bases, with 10 bases left between them. In DNA form, the CDR3 reads TGTGCCAGCAGCGCCAGATTGAGCTCCTACGAGCAGTACTTC. Protein product: CASSARLSSYEQYF.

The V gene is TRBV28, the J gene TRBJ2-3; D is possibly TRBD2 (5 bases). Germline-derived CDR1 and CDR2 are MDHEN and SYDVKM. The CDR3 extends over 14 amino acids. The germline V and J ends were trimmed by 6 bases and 4 bases, with 14 bases remaining between them. The DNA of the CDR3 is TGTGCCAGCAGCCCTCTCGGACTTTCAGATACGCAGTATTTT. This codes for CASSPLGLSDTQYF.

Of note for this clone: The sample carries other DNA sequences with the same CDR3. The J gene is TRBJ2-7, the V gene TRBV6-5; 8 bases are a match to TRBD1. CDR3 length: 14 residues. J was trimmed by 1 base and V by 2 bases; bases with no gene match: 1. The germline gives CDR1 MNHEY, CDR2 SVGAGI. Here the CDR3 DNA reads TGTGCCAGCAGTTACGGACAGGGATCCTACGAGCAGTACTTC. As protein: CASSYGQGSYEQYF.

Concerning this clone itself: This sample also contains other DNA sequences that code for the same CDR3. V usage is TRBV9 and J usage is TRBJ2-2; D perhaps matches TRBD2 (7 bases). Between the trimmed V and J ends, which lost 2 bases and 5 bases, there was a span of 13 bases. This CDR3 has 15 amino acids. Germline lookup yields CDR1 SGDLS and CDR2 YYNGEE. CDR3 sequence reads: CASSVYREGTGELFF. Written as DNA, the CDR3 is TGTGCCAGCAGCGTTTACAGGGAGGGGACCGGGGAGCTGTTTTTT.

This clone has only one observation. The chain carries TRBV4-3 and TRBJ2-7; D not certain. Trimming stripped 0 bases from V and 2 bases from J, with 14 bases between. The germline V gene encodes CDR1 LGHNA and CDR2 YSLEER. The CDR3 is 16 residues long. For the CDR3, the DNA is TGCGCCAGCAGCCAAGATATGGGCCCGGGCCCCTACGAGCAGTACTTC. This encodes CASSQDMGPGPYEQYF.

As concerns this clone: The sample has other DNA sequences that encode this CDR3 too. V gene TRBV7-9 combines with J gene TRBJ1-5; D uncertain. Between the trimmed V and J ends, which lost 1 base and 3 bases, there was a span of 1 base. Looked up from germline, CDR1 is SEHNR and CDR2 is FQNEAQ (reference sequence). The CDR3 extends over 12 amino acids. In nucleotides, the CDR3 is TGTGCCAGCAGCTTAGACAATCAGCCCCAGCATTTT. It is translated as CASSLDNQPQHF.

This chain uses TRBV11-2 with TRBJ2-1; 9 bases map to TRBD2. The CDR3 extends over 16 amino acids. Trimming cost V 3 bases and J 4 bases; bases outside gene matches: 7. Per the germline V gene, CDR1 is SGHAT and CDR2 is FQNNGV. CDR3 region: CASSLWGSGGYNEQFF. CDR3 nucleotides: TGTGCCAGCAGCTTGTGGGGTAGCGGGGGTTACAATGAGCAGTTCTTC.

The V and J genes are TRBV6-5 and TRBJ1-5; D remains unclear. Trimming cost V 4 bases and J 5 bases, with 15 bases left between them. CDR3 length: 15 amino acids. From germline, CDR1 is MNHEY and CDR2 SVGAGI. The CDR3 coding sequence is TGTGCCAGCAGTTGGAGCCCTCTTAAGTATCAGCCCCAGCATTTT. Protein product: CASSWSPLKYQPQHF.